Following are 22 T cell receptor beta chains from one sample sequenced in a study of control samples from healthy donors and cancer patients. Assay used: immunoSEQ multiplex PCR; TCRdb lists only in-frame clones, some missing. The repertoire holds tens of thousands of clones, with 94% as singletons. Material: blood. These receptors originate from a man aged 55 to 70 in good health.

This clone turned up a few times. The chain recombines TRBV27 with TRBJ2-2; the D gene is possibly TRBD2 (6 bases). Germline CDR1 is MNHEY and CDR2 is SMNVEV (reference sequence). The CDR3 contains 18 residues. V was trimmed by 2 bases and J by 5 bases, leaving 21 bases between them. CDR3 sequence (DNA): TGTGCCAGCAGTTTACGGACCGGGGGACCGGGGTTTACCGGGGAGCTGTTTTTT. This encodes CASSLRTGGPGFTGELFF.

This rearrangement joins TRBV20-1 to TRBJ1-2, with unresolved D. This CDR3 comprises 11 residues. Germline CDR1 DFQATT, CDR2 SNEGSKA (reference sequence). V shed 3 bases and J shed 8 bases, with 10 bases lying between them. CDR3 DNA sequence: TGCAGTGCTAGTGGTTCGGCAGGCTACACCTTC. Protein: CSASGSAGYTF.

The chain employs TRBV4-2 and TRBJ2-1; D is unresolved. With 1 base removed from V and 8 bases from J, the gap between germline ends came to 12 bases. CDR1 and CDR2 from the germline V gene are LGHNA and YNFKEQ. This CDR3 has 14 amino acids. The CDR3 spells CASSQGPASDEQFF. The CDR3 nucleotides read TGTGCCAGCAGCCAAGGACCCGCCTCGGATGAGCAGTTCTTC.

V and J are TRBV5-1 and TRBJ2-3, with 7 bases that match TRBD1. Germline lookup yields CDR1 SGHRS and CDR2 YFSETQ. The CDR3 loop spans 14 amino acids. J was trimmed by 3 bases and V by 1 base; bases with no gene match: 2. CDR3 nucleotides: TGCGCCAGCAGCTTGATGGGACAGACAGATACGCAGTATTTT. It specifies CASSLMGQTDTQYF.

The CDR3: CASSLSGSAYEQYF. CDR3 sequence (DNA): TGTGCCAGCAGTCTGAGCGGGAGCGCCTACGAGCAGTACTTC. The rearrangement joins TRBV6-2 or TRBV6-3 to TRBJ2-7, with 8 nucleotides matching TRBD2. In germline, CDR1 is MNHEY, CDR2 SVGEGT. The trim removed 5 bases at V and 2 bases at J, leaving 5 bases unmatched. The CDR3 contains 14 residues.

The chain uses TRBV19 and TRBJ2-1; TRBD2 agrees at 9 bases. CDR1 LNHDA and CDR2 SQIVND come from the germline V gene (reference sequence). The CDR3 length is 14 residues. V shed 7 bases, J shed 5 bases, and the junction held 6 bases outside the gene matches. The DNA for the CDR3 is TGTGCCAGTAAAATGACTAGCGGAGACAATGAGCAGTTCTTC. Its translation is CASKMTSGDNEQFF.

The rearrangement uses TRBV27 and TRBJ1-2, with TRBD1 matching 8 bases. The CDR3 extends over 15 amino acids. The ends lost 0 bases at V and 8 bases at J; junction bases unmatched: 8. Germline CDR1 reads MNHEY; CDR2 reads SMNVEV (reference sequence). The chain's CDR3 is CASSLSGTGRYGYTF. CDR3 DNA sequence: TGTGCCAGCAGTTTATCGGGGACAGGACGATACGGCTACACCTTC.

CDR3 sequence (DNA): TGTGCCAGCAGCGCCATCCCCGCGGGGGATTTCCAAGGGACTGAAGCTTTCTTT. Translating gives CASSAIPAGDFQGTEAFF. The V call is TRBV7-8, the J call TRBJ1-1, with D possibly matching TRBD1 (5 bases). The germline V gene has CDR1 SGHVS and CDR2 FQNEAQ. The CDR3 contains 18 residues. Trimming shortened V by 5 bases and J by 5 bases, and 27 bases separated the two germline ends.

CDR3 amino acids: CASSGPGTGDQETQYF. CDR3 bases: TGTGCCAGCAGTGGGCCCGGGACAGGGGACCAAGAGACCCAGTACTTC. This chain joins TRBV27 and TRBJ2-5; 10 nucleotides line up with TRBD1. With 5 bases clipped from V and 0 bases from J, the junction kept 6 bases outside the gene matches. CDR1 MNHEY and CDR2 SMNVEV come from the germline V gene (reference sequence). The CDR3 totals 16 residues.

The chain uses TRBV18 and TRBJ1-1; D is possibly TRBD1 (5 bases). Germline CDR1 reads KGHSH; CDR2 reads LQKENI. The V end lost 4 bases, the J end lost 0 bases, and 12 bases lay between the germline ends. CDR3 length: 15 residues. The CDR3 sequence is CASSLGASMNTEAFF. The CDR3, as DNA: TGTGCCAGCTCACTAGGGGCCTCCATGAACACTGAAGCTTTCTTT.

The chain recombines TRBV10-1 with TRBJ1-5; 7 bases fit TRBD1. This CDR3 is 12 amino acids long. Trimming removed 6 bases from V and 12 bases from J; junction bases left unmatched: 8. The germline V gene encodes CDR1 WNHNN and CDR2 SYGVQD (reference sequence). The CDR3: CASRDRIRSQHF. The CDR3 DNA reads TGCGCCAGCAGGGACAGGATCCGGAGCCAGCATTTT.

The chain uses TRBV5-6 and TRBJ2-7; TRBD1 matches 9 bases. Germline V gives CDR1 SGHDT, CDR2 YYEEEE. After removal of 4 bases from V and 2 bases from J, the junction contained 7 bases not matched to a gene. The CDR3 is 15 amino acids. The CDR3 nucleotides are TGTGCCAGCAGCGGGGACAGGGCGCGTACCTACGAGCAGTACTTC. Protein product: CASSGDRARTYEQYF.

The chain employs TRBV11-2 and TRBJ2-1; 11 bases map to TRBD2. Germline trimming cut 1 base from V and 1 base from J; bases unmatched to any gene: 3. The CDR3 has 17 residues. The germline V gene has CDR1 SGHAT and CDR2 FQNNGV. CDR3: CASSLVTSGSSYNEQFF. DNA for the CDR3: TGTGCCAGCAGCTTAGTTACTAGCGGGAGTTCCTACAATGAGCAGTTCTTC.

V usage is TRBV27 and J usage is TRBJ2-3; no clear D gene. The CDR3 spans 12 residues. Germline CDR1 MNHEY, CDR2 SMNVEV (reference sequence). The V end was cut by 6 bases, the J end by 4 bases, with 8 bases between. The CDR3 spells CASRSGSDTQYF. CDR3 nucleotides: TGTGCCAGCAGGTCAGGCTCAGATACGCAGTATTTT.

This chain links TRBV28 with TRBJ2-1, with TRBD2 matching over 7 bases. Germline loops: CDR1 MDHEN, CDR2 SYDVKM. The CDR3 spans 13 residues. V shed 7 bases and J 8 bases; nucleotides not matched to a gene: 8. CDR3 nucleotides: TGTGCCAGCACGTCGGGGGGAGGATATGAGCAGTTCTTC. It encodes CASTSGGGYEQFF. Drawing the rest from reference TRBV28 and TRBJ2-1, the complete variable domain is DVKVTQSSRYLVKRTGEKVFLECVQDMDHENMFWYRQDPGLGLRLIYFSYDVKMKEKGDIPEGYSVSREKKERFSLILESASTNQTSMYLCASTSGGGYEQFFGPGTRLTVL.

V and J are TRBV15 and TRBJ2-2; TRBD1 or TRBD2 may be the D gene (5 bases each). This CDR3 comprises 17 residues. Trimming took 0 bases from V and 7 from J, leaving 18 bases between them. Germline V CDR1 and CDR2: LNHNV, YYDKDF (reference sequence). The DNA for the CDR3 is TGTGCCACCAGCAGAGAGGACGGACTGGGGGTCCGCGGGGAGCTGTTTTTT. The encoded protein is CATSREDGLGVRGELFF. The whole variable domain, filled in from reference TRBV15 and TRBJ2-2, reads DAMVIQNPRYQVTQFGKPVTLSCSQTLNHNVMYWYQQKSSQAPKLLFHYYDKDFNNEADTPDNFQSRRPNTSFCFLDIRSPGLGDTAMYLCATSREDGLGVRGELFFGEGSRLTVL.

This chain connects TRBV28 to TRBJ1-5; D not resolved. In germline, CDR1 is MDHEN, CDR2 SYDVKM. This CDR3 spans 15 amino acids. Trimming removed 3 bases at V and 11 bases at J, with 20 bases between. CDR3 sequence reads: CASSLKFSVERAQHF. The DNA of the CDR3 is TGTGCCAGCAGTTTGAAGTTTTCGGTGGAGCGCGCCCAGCATTTT.

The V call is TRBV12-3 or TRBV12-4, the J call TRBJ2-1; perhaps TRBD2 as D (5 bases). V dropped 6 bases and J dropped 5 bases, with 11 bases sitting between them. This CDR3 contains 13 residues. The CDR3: CASSQGLNNEQFF. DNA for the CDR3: TGTGCCAGCAGCCAAGGACTGAACAATGAGCAGTTCTTC.

The CDR3 sequence is CASSPNRGQPAFF. CDR3 in DNA: TGTGCCAGCAGCCCCAACAGGGGCCAACCAGCTTTCTTT. The chain carries TRBV3-1 (or the pseudogene TRBV3-2) and TRBJ1-1; 7 bases align to TRBD1. V shed 4 bases, J shed 10 bases, and the junction held 9 bases outside the gene matches. The CDR3 has 13 amino acids. CDR1 is LGHDT, CDR2 YNNKEL, per germline (reference sequence).

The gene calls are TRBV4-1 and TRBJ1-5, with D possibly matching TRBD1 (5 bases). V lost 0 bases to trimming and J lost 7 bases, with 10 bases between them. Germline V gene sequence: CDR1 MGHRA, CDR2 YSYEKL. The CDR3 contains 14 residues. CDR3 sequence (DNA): TGCGCCAGCAGCCAAGACCAGGGAGGCCAGCCCCAGCATTTT. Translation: CASSQDQGGQPQHF.

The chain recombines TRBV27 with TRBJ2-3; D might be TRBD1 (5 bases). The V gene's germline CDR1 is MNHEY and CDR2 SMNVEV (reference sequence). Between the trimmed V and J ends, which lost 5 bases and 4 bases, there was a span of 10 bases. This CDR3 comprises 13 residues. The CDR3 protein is CASSARQPDTQYF. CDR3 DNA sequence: TGTGCCAGCAGTGCGCGACAGCCAGATACGCAGTATTTT.

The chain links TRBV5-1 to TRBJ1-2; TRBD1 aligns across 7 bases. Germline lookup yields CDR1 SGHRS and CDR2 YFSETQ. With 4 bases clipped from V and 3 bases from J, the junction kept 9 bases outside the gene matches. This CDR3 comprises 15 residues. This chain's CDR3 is CASSTDRERHYGYTF. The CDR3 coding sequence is TGCGCCAGCAGCACCGACAGGGAACGGCACTATGGCTACACCTTC.